The entry that follows covers one T cell receptor (beta chain) sequence. This record belongs to a study of blood T cell repertoires in COVID-19. Study overall: Acute-phase and convalescent COVID-19 samples originated in the United States, Italy and Spain.

Per germline, CDR1 SQVTM and CDR2 ANQGSEA. The length of the CDR3 is 14 residues. V shed 5 bases, J shed 2 bases, and the junction held 2 bases outside the gene matches. This table comes from immunoSEQ multiplex PCR, and its TCRdb copy is limited to in-frame clones, with some not included. The repertoire has some 78,000 clones, 86% of them found once; the top ten carry 27%. This chain links TRBV29-1 with TRBJ2-6, with 8 nucleotides matching TRBD1. This clonotype originated in a man aged 50-60 years with active or convalescent COVID-19. Material: peripheral blood. DNA of the CDR3: TGCAGCGTTTCACAGGGGGCTGGGGCCAACGTCCTGACTTTC. Its translation is CSVSQGAGANVLTF.